These 18 T cell receptor beta chains were sequenced from one sample in a study of T cells in Graves' hyperthyroidism and ophthalmopathy. From RNA transcripts, TCR beta CDR3 regions were amplified. TCR CDR3 underwent first-round RT-PCR with the HTBI primer set. Via MiXCR, TCRdb re-called the multiplex PCR reads, giving one row per CDR3 protein. Counted here are about 520,000 distinct CDR3 sequences, roughly a quarter occurring once; the ten biggest clones make up approximately 10%. What was sequenced was blood. The receptor set was obtained from a woman in her 30s with Graves' ophthalmopathy.

V usage is TRBV12-3 or TRBV12-4 and J usage is TRBJ1-2; D not resolved. This CDR3 region has 15 residues. Trimming took off 3 bases at V and 6 bases at J, with 17 bases between the two ends. Written as DNA, the CDR3 is TGTGCCAGCAGTTTCATCAACACGGGATGGCATGGCTACACCTTC. It is translated as CASSFINTGWHGYTF.

This clonotype came up many times. V and J are TRBV6-5 and TRBJ1-2; possibly TRBD1 for D (6 bases). Trimming left V 0 bases short and J 3 bases short, with 14 bases between. Germline CDR1 is MNHEY and CDR2 is SVGAGI. The CDR3 runs to 16 residues. CDR3 loop: CASSYSTGAGDYGYTF. In DNA form, the CDR3 reads TGTGCCAGCAGTTACTCTACGGGGGCGGGTGACTATGGCTACACCTTC.

This clonotype was seen at least ten times. The chain recombines TRBV27 with TRBJ1-6, with D possibly being TRBD1 (6 bases). This CDR3 comprises 14 residues. The germline V gene encodes CDR1 MNHEY and CDR2 SMNVEV (reference sequence). V shed 7 bases and J shed 7 bases, with 14 bases lying between them. As DNA, the CDR3 is TGTGCCAGCACCGCGGGGGACACCAATTCACCCCTCCACTTT. It encodes CASTAGDTNSPLHF.

This clonotype was picked up one time. The chain carries TRBV9 and TRBJ2-5; TRBD1 matches 7 bases. The CDR3 runs to 14 residues. CDR1 SGDLS and CDR2 YYNGEE come from the germline V gene. V shed 4 bases and J 4 bases; nucleotides not matched to a gene: 7. CDR3 region: CASSTGTARETQYF. In DNA form, the CDR3 reads TGTGCCAGCAGCACGGGGACAGCAAGAGAGACCCAGTACTTC.

This clonotype has ten or more counts. V gene TRBV15 combines with J gene TRBJ2-4; 7 bases agree with TRBD1. V lost 8 bases to trimming and J lost 0 bases; unmatched junction nucleotides: 10. Looked up from germline, CDR1 is LNHNV and CDR2 is YYDKDF (reference sequence). This CDR3 has 16 residues. CDR3 nucleotides: TGTGCCACCGCATACAGGGGCGGTCTAGCCAAAAACATTCAGTACTTC. Protein product: CATAYRGGLAKNIQYF.

V is TRBV28 and J is TRBJ1-2; D remains unclear. V lost 6 bases, J lost 8 bases, and 13 bases lay in between. Per the germline V gene, CDR1 is MDHEN and CDR2 is SYDVKM. This CDR3 is 12 amino acids long. The CDR3: CASSNPTGGYTF. The CDR3 nucleotides read TGTGCCAGCAGCAATCCGACCGGGGGCTACACCTTC.

This clonotype has at least ten counts. V and J are TRBV12-3 or TRBV12-4 and TRBJ1-2; D is possibly TRBD1 (5 bases). Trimming left V 0 bases short and J 8 bases short, with 13 bases between. The CDR3 has 14 residues. DNA for the CDR3: TGTGCCAGCAGTTTAGCCGTTCAGGGAGGAGGCTACACCTTC. Protein product: CASSLAVQGGGYTF.

V usage is TRBV4-1 and J usage is TRBJ1-1, with 8 nucleotides matching TRBD1. The CDR3 is 15 amino acids. Trimming took 3 bases from V and 1 from J; bases not matched to a gene: 4. Germline loops: CDR1 MGHRA, CDR2 YSYEKL. The CDR3 loop is CASSHLGQGNTEAFF. As DNA, the CDR3 is TGCGCCAGCAGCCATCTCGGACAGGGGAACACTGAAGCTTTCTTT.

The DNA of the CDR3 is TGTGCCACCGAAGCGGGGGGGGGAGCTTTCTTT. Encoded protein: CATEAGGGAFF. The rearrangement links TRBV24-1 to TRBJ1-1, with a possible D match to TRBD1 (5 bases). The CDR3 has 11 residues. Trimming cost V 9 bases and J 10 bases, with 14 bases left between them. Looked up from germline, CDR1 is KGHDR and CDR2 is SFDVKD.

The sample holds many counts of this clonotype. The J gene is TRBJ1-2, the V gene TRBV7-2; 9 nucleotides agree with TRBD1. This CDR3 is built from 15 residues. CDR1 and CDR2 (germline): SGHTA, FQGNSA. Losses at the gene ends were 3 bases for V and 4 bases for J; bases not matched to a gene: 6. The CDR3 reads CASSFFGTGSYGYTF. For the CDR3, the DNA is TGTGCCAGCAGCTTTTTTGGGACAGGGAGCTATGGCTACACCTTC.

This clonotype appeared many times. V and J are TRBV20-1 and TRBJ1-1; D not certain. The CDR3 contains 12 residues. Trimming stripped 6 bases from V and 2 bases from J, with 10 bases between. Germline V lookup: CDR1 DFQATT, CDR2 SNEGSKA (reference sequence). CDR3 residues: CSAKEGNTEAFF. The CDR3 DNA is TGCAGTGCAAAGGAGGGAAACACTGAAGCTTTCTTT.

The table lists this clonotype with many counts. The chain has TRBV6-5 and TRBJ1-2, with TRBD1 identical over 8 bases. V lost 0 bases and J lost 7; bases outside the gene matches: 4. The CDR3 consists of 14 residues. Germline V gene sequence: CDR1 MNHEY, CDR2 SVGAGI. The CDR3 protein is CASSYSGQGGGYTF. For the CDR3, the DNA is TGTGCCAGCAGTTACTCAGGACAGGGAGGTGGCTACACCTTC.

In the case of this clonotype: One end of the junction fails to match germline, which may point to a read error. The chain has TRBV20-1 and TRBJ2-7; unclear D gene. CDR1 is DFQATT and CDR2 is SNEGSKA in the germline V gene (reference sequence). This CDR3 has 16 residues. The CDR3 is CSARDRSGVSSYDQYF. The DNA for the CDR3 is TGCAGTGCTAGAGATCGGTCAGGAGTGAGCTCCTACGATCAGTACTTC.

This sequence joins TRBV19 and TRBJ1-6; 9 bases line up with TRBD1. This CDR3 is built from 15 residues. With 2 bases clipped from V and 9 bases from J, the junction kept 5 bases outside the gene matches. Germline V gene data show CDR1 as LNHDA and CDR2 as SQIVND (reference sequence). The CDR3 DNA reads TGTGCCAGTAGTATACTCGGGACAGGGACTTCACCCCTCCACTTT. Protein: CASSILGTGTSPLHF.

This clonotype has ten or more counts. V and J are TRBV12-3 or TRBV12-4 and TRBJ1-3; a weak D match, TRBD1 (5 bases). Trimming took off 1 base at V and 7 bases at J, with 8 bases between the two ends. The CDR3 contains 13 residues. As DNA, the CDR3 is TGTGCCAGCAGTTTAGTGGGGGAGAACACCATATATTTT. This encodes CASSLVGENTIYF.

CDR3 sequence (DNA): TGTGCCAGTAGTATTGGCAGGGCCAGCAATCAGCCCCAGCATTTT. Its translation: CASSIGRASNQPQHF. This chain joins TRBV19 and TRBJ1-5; D is possibly TRBD1 (5 bases). Deletions cut 3 bases from V and 1 base from J, with 10 bases between. CDR1 LNHDA and CDR2 SQIVND come from the germline V gene (reference sequence). The CDR3 covers 15 residues.

This clonotype occurred many times. The chain couples TRBV6-5 to TRBJ2-7; 9 bases line up with TRBD1. Trimming removed 4 bases from V and 6 bases from J; junction bases left unmatched: 16. CDR1 MNHEY and CDR2 SVGAGI come from the germline V gene. The CDR3 is 17 residues long. In DNA form, the CDR3 reads TGTGCCAGCAGTTGGCGCTACAGGGGGCTAGGGAAGGCCGAGCAGTACTTC. Its protein product is CASSWRYRGLGKAEQYF.

This clonotype was observed many times. The chain recombines TRBV15 with TRBJ2-7; TRBD1 agrees at 8 bases. Trimming cost V 3 bases and J 5 bases; bases outside gene matches: 9. CDR3 length: 15 amino acids. Germline V gene lookup returns CDR1 LNHNV and CDR2 YYDKDF (reference sequence). The chain's CDR3 is CATSSRQGRLNEQYF. As DNA, the CDR3 is TGTGCCACCAGCAGTCGACAGGGGCGGTTAAACGAGCAGTACTTC.